This paragraph reports one TCR beta chain. There are 17 residues in the CDR3. V shed 4 bases, J shed 3 bases, and the junction held 11 bases outside the gene matches. The germline gives CDR1 SGHNT, CDR2 YYREEE (reference sequence). Under the authors' procedure: Reference gene primer amplification in the assay estimated nucleated cell counts. Method: immunoSEQ multiplex PCR; TCRdb's copy keeps in-frame clones and lacks some. The V and J calls and clone size were taken over from that table, and D and trimming were inferred from the DNA. Among tens of thousands of clones listed, around nine tenths were seen once. This record comes from a study of blood T cell repertoires in COVID-19.

The sample consisted of peripheral blood. This chain connects TRBV5-4 to TRBJ2-1, with 9 bases aligning to TRBD2. The TCR comes from a man aged 35 to 55 with acute or convalescent COVID-19. CDR3 sequence: CASSSAPIAGDYNEQFF. The CDR3, as DNA: TGTGCCAGCAGCAGCGCCCCTATAGCGGGAGACTACAATGAGCAGTTCTTC. Variable domain in full (rest from reference TRBV5-4 and TRBJ2-1): ETGVTQSPTHLIKTRGQQVTLRCSSQSGHNTVSWYQQALGQGPQFIFQYYREEENGRGNFPPRFSGLQFPNYSSELNVNALELDDSALYLCASSSAPIAGDYNEQFFGPGTRLTVL.